This TCR beta chain derives from a study of control samples from healthy donors and cancer patients (dated by TCRdb to the early 2020s). Turning to this clone: The antigen it binds to is not known. Base qualities are not provided; no much larger clone lies one nucleotide away.

Libraries came from the immunoSEQ multiplex PCR assay. The source is immuneACCESS, and TCRdb retained only in-frame sequences with V and J called. Part of the clones is not carried over; for the studies checked, unresolved V genes explain less than half of this, and the remainder is unexplained. The sample table records about 190,000 clones; around 93% of these occur just once. In total, the top ten clones hold more than 1.1% of the sample. CDR1 is given as SGDLS and CDR2 as YYNGEE, both from the germline V gene. The CDR3, cysteine through phenylalanine, is 16 amino acids long. Solely the CDR3 DNA is kept, with 48 bases framed from the first base. V gives up 3 bases and J gives up 4 bases, and the segment between their germline ends measures 14 bases.

Sequencing used blood. The TCR comes from a man in his late teens or twenties in good health. The sequence links TRBV9 to TRBJ2-6; the D region may be TRBD1 or TRBD2, each matching 5 bases equally. The CDR3 amino acid sequence is: CASSDPRDAGANVLTF. The sequenced DNA is TGTGCCAGCAGCGACCCCCGGGACGCCGGGGCCAACGTCCTGACTTTC.